Listed here are 16 T cell receptor beta chains from one sample, sequenced in a study of blood T cell repertoires in COVID-19. Sequenced by immunoSEQ multiplex PCR; TCRdb stores in-frame clones only, minus some. This table has 45,000 to 50,000 clones, approximately 86% appearing once. Material for sequencing was peripheral blood. The receptor source for this set is a man aged 80 or over in a cohort sampled during active COVID-19.

The table lists this clone with a count of one. The V call is TRBV4-2, the J call TRBJ1-5; D uncertain. Germline V gene data show CDR1 as LGHNA and CDR2 as YNFKEQ. The CDR3 is 15 residues long. Trimming stripped 1 base from V and 5 bases from J, with 12 bases between. CDR3 region: CASSQASTGDQPQHF. For the CDR3, the DNA is TGTGCCAGCAGCCAAGCGTCAACCGGGGATCAGCCCCAGCATTTT.

A few counts support this clone. The rearrangement links TRBV18 to TRBJ2-7; 7 positions agree with TRBD1. V was clipped by 3 bases and J by 3 bases; unmatched bases: 2. The germline V gene has CDR1 KGHSH and CDR2 LQKENI. The length of the CDR3 is 13 residues. For the CDR3, the DNA is TGTGCCAGCTCACCGGGACAGAACTACGAGCAGTACTTC. This sequence encodes CASSPGQNYEQYF.

V gene TRBV19 combines with J gene TRBJ2-6; D perhaps matches TRBD1 (6 bases). The CDR3 runs to 17 residues. CDR1 is LNHDA and CDR2 is SQIVND in the germline V gene (reference sequence). The ends were cut back, 7 bases at V and 0 bases at J, with 16 bases in the middle. CDR3 coding DNA: TGTGCCAGTACCATCAGGGGCATGTTCTCTGGGGCCAACGTCCTGACTTTC. This gives the protein CASTIRGMFSGANVLTF.

The rearrangement joins TRBV18 to TRBJ2-7, with 11 bases fitting TRBD2. With 0 bases clipped from V and 3 bases from J, the junction kept 4 bases outside the gene matches. Germline V gene sequence: CDR1 KGHSH, CDR2 LQKENI. The CDR3 spans 16 residues. The CDR3 coding sequence is TGTGCCAGCTCACCACCGTCAGGGACTAGCGGCTACGAGCAGTACTTC. Protein product: CASSPPSGTSGYEQYF.

V gene TRBV28 combines with J gene TRBJ1-3; perhaps TRBD1 as D (6 bases). The germline V gene encodes CDR1 MDHEN and CDR2 SYDVKM. The CDR3 spans 16 residues. V lost 2 bases, J lost 4 bases, and 15 bases lay in between. CDR3 in DNA: TGTGCCAGCAGTTTAAATCCAGGGGCATCCGGAAACACCATATATTTT. It yields the protein CASSLNPGASGNTIYF.

The chain has TRBV18 and TRBJ1-4, with a weak D call TRBD1 (5 bases). Trimming took 1 base from V and 5 from J, leaving 11 bases between them. Germline V gene data show CDR1 as KGHSH and CDR2 as LQKENI. CDR3 size: 15 residues. CDR3 sequence: CASSPLRGPNEKLFF. The CDR3 DNA sequence: TGTGCCAGCTCACCACTGCGGGGCCCCAATGAAAAACTGTTTTTT.

V gene TRBV29-1 combines with J gene TRBJ2-3; TRBD2 matches 7 bases. The germline CDR1 and CDR2 sequences are SQVTM and ANQGSEA. The CDR3 runs to 14 residues. J gave up 4 bases and V 4 bases, and 8 bases lay outside the gene matches. CDR3 sequence reads: CSVVRSGTPDTQYF. The DNA of the CDR3 is TGCAGCGTTGTTAGGAGCGGGACCCCAGATACGCAGTATTTT.

This clone was picked up one time. V gene TRBV27 combines with J gene TRBJ2-2, with 11 bases matching TRBD1. The J segment lost 3 bases and the V segment lost 1 base, leaving 4 bases of the junction unmatched. The CDR3 has 17 residues. The germline gives CDR1 MNHEY, CDR2 SMNVEV (reference sequence). The chain's CDR3 is CASSLYGTGGDTGELFF. The DNA of the CDR3 is TGTGCCAGCAGTTTATATGGGACAGGGGGGGACACCGGGGAGCTGTTTTTT.

The J gene is TRBJ1-2, the V gene TRBV30; possibly TRBD1 for D (6 bases). CDR3 length: 13 amino acids. Germline-derived CDR1 and CDR2 are GTSNPN and SVGIG (reference sequence). With 5 bases removed from V and 3 bases from J, the gap between germline ends came to 13 bases. For the CDR3, the DNA is TGTGCCTGGCGGGTGTGGACAGACTATGGCTACACCTTC. Amino acids: CAWRVWTDYGYTF.

The genes are TRBV5-1 and TRBJ2-1; weak D call: TRBD2 (5 bases). The CDR3 has 13 amino acids. The germline V gene has CDR1 SGHRS and CDR2 YFSETQ. V dropped 7 bases and J dropped 0 bases, with 8 bases sitting between them. For the CDR3, the DNA is TGCGCCAGCCGGGGTTACTCCTACAATGAGCAGTTCTTC. Translating gives CASRGYSYNEQFF.

The V and J genes are TRBV5-5 and TRBJ1-1; tentative D call: TRBD1 (5 bases). The germline CDR1 and CDR2 sequences are SGHKS and YYEKEE (reference sequence). V lost 0 bases and J lost 1, with 13 bases in between. The CDR3 contains 16 residues. The CDR3 nucleotides read TGTGCCAGCAGCTTGGATCCGGGGGTAGGGAACACTGAAGCTTTCTTT. This encodes CASSLDPGVGNTEAFF. Full variable domain (outside the CDR3, taken from reference TRBV5-5 and TRBJ1-1): DAGVTQSPTHLIKTRGQQVTLRCSPISGHKSVSWYQQVLGQGPQFIFQYYEKEERGRGNFPDRFSARQFPNYSSELNVNALLLGDSALYLCASSLDPGVGNTEAFFGQGTRLTVV.

V gene TRBV4-3 combines with J gene TRBJ2-5, with TRBD1 as a possible D gene (5 bases). Germline CDR1 and CDR2: LGHNA and YSLEER. The CDR3 length is 15 residues. Trimming took 0 bases from V and 10 from J, leaving 18 bases between them. In DNA, the CDR3 is TGCGCCAGCAGCCAAGAAAGAGGTCAGGGAAGGAGCCAGTACTTC. As protein: CASSQERGQGRSQYF.

This rearrangement joins TRBV5-1 to TRBJ2-3; the D is unclear. The germline CDR1 and CDR2 sequences are SGHRS and YFSETQ. The V and J ends lost 0 bases and 4 bases respectively, with 9 bases between them. CDR3 size: 14 residues. DNA for the CDR3: TGCGCCAGCAGCTTGGCCTCTCAGGCAGATACGCAGTATTTT. This translates into CASSLASQADTQYF.

The chain carries TRBV24-1 and TRBJ2-7, with TRBD1 matching 10 bases. The CDR3 extends over 16 amino acids. Germline values: CDR1 KGHDR, CDR2 SFDVKD. V shed 5 bases and J 4 bases; nucleotides not matched to a gene: 10. CDR3 sequence reads: CATSAHPGTGEYEQYF. CDR3 DNA: TGTGCCACCAGTGCCCATCCCGGGACAGGGGAATACGAGCAGTACTTC.

The rearrangement links TRBV12-5 to TRBJ2-2; possible D gene TRBD1, 5 bases. V lost 2 bases to trimming and J lost 4 bases, with 5 bases between them. The CDR3 has 13 amino acids. Germline loops: CDR1 LGHNT, CDR2 FRNRAP. CDR3 nucleotides: TGTGCTAGTGGTTTGACAGGCACCGGGGAGCTGTTTTTT. Its protein is CASGLTGTGELFF.

In this sample, this clone turned up once. The chain links TRBV5-1 to TRBJ1-5; TRBD1 agrees at 9 bases. Per germline, CDR1 SGHRS and CDR2 YFSETQ. V lost 8 bases and J lost 5; bases outside the gene matches: 5. The CDR3 loop spans 13 amino acids. The DNA for the CDR3 is TGCGCCAGGCGACAGGGGGACTATCAGCCCCAGCATTTT. It specifies CARRQGDYQPQHF.